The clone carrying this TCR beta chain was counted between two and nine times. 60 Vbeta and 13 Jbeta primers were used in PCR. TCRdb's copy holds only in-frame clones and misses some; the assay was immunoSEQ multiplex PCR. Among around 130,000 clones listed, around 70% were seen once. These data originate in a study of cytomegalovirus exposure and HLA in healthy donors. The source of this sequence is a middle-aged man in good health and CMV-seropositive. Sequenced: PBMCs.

The CDR3 DNA reads TGTGCCAGCGGAGGTTTGGGGGGTCGAGAGACCCAGTACTTC. It specifies CASGGLGGRETQYF. The rearrangement links TRBV6-6 to TRBJ2-5; D may be TRBD2 (6 bases). The CDR3 contains 14 residues. V lost 8 bases and J 4 bases, leaving 17 bases between the germline ends. The V gene's germline CDR1 is MNHNY and CDR2 SVGAGI (reference sequence).